Listed below are T cell receptor beta chains from one sample, sequenced in a study of cytomegalovirus exposure and HLA in healthy donors. TCRdb's table, derived via immunoSEQ multiplex PCR, lists solely in-frame clones and lacks some. The sample totals 50,000 or so clones. Sequencing was carried out using PBMCs. The receptors shown here come from a woman aged 60-75 years in good health and CMV-seropositive. The CDR3 runs from the conserved cysteine through the conserved F or W. The D gene is left open where the match is weak. Some rows have no size entry. The others give once, few or many, or a class for an expanded clone.

TRBJ2-1	TRBV6-4	medium-sized	-	TGTGCCAGCACTTGCCAACGAACTAGCAGTGAGCAGTTCTTC	CASTCQRTSSEQFF
TRBJ2-7	TRBV7-2	-	TRBD1	TGTGCCAGCAGCTTTGACAGGGGGTTCTCCTACGAGCAGTACTTC	CASSFDRGFSYEQYF
TRBJ1-2	TRBV6-4	-	TRBD1	TGTGCCAGCAGTGGGACAGGGAAGGAGACCTATGGCTACACCTTC	CASSGTGKETYGYTF
TRBJ2-3	TRBV28	-	-	TGTGCCAGCAGACCGCCCCGAGGGGGAGAAGATACGCAGTATTTT	CASRPPRGGEDTQYF
TRBJ2-7	TRBV5-1	-	TRBD1	TGCGCCAGCAGCCCAGACAGGGCATACGAGCAGTACTTC	CASSPDRAYEQYF
TRBJ2-3	TRBV5-6	-	-	TGTGCCAGCAGCTTGGTGAGGAGGGGCCACACAGATACGCAGTATTTT	CASSLVRRGHTDTQYF
TRBJ1-1	TRBV19	-	-	TGTGCCAGTAGTCACGGCCCCAGGGGCACTGAAGCTTTCTTT	CASSHGPRGTEAFF
TRBJ2-7	TRBV28	-	TRBD1	TGTGCCAGCAGTCGCCAGGACAGGGGGTTCGAGCAGTACTTC	CASSRQDRGFEQYF
TRBJ1-4	TRBV11-3	-	-	TGTGCCAGCAGCTTAAAGGGACTGGGTAATGAAAAACTGTTTTTT	CASSLKGLGNEKLFF
TRBJ1-6	TRBV9	-	-	TGTGCCAGCAGCGTAGACACAACCTATAATTCACCCCTCCACTTT	CASSVDTTYNSPLHF
TRBJ2-5	TRBV11-2	-	-	TGTGCCAGCAGCTTAGATCACCCCTATGGGCCTTGGGAGACCCAGTACTTC	CASSLDHPYGPWETQYF
TRBJ1-1	TRBV28	-	-	TGTGCCAGCAGTTTACGTGGCTACACTGAAGCTTTCTTT	CASSLRGYTEAFF
TRBJ2-5	TRBV7-8	-	TRBD1	TGTGCCAGCACCCGCCGGGACAGGGACCCCCCAGAGACCCAGTACTTC	CASTRRDRDPPETQYF
TRBJ1-1	TRBV29-1	-	-	TGCAGCGTTAACAAGGGCCGGGGCACTGAAGCTTTCTTT	CSVNKGRGTEAFF
TRBJ2-7	TRBV9	-	TRBD2	TGTGCCAGCAGCGGGACTAGTATCCAGCAGTACTTC	CASSGTSIQQYF
TRBJ1-6	TRBV9	-	TRBD1	TGTGCCAGCAGCGTAGTAGGGACAGTTAATTCACCCCTACACTTT	CASSVVGTVNSPLHF
TRBJ2-7	TRBV28	-	-	TGTGCCAGCAGTTTGCCTAACTACGAGCAGTACTTC	CASSLPNYEQYF
TRBJ2-1	TRBV5-6	-	-	TGTGCCTGCTCGACGGGTTATCAGGAGCAGTTCTTC	CACSTGYQEQFF
TRBJ2-1	TRBV9	-	TRBD1	TGTGCCAGCAGCCCCCGAGGACAGGGTTTTGGAAATGAGCAGTTCTTC	CASSPRGQGFGNEQFF
TRBJ1-2	TRBV14	-	-	TGTGCCAGCAGCCAAGCCAGTGGCCTTGGCTATGGCTACACCTTC	CASSQASGLGYGYTF
TRBJ1-2	TRBV11-2	-	TRBD1	TGTGCCAGCAGCCCCGAACAGGGGTTCTACAACTATGGCTACACCTTC	CASSPEQGFYNYGYTF
TRBJ2-7	TRBV7-8	-	-	TGTGCCAGCAGCCCCCATCCGTTAGGGGAATCCTACGAGCAGTACTTC	CASSPHPLGESYEQYF
TRBJ2-1	TRBV11-2	-	-	TGTGCCAGCAGCGCACAGGTTGGGGGGGCGATCAATGAGCAGTTCTTC	CASSAQVGGAINEQFF
TRBJ1-1	TRBV6-1	-	TRBD1	TGTGCCAGCATAAGGACAGGGACGAGTACTGAAGATTTCTTT	CASIRTGTSTEDFF
TRBJ2-7	TRBV7-9	-	TRBD1	TGTGCCAGCAGCTGGATGACAGGGGCCTACGAGCAGTACTTC	CASSWMTGAYEQYF
TRBJ1-1	TRBV19	-	TRBD1	TGTGCCAGTAGTATAGAGGGGACAGCTGAAGCTTTCTTT	CASSIEGTAEAFF
TRBJ1-5	TRBV28	-	-	TGTGCCAGCAGTTTCCTCCCAGGGAATCAGCCCCAGCATTTT	CASSFLPGNQPQHF
TRBJ2-7	TRBV7-9	-	-	TGTGCCAGCAGCTCGGGGCAGGGGCCACCCTACGAGCAGTACTTC	CASSSGQGPPYEQYF
TRBJ1-2	TRBV6-5	-	-	TGTGCCAGCAGCAGCCAGGGAGGGGGCTACACCTTC	CASSSQGGGYTF
TRBJ1-5	TRBV7-8	-	TRBD1	TGTGCCAGCAGCCATGGACAGGGGAGTCAGCCCCAGCATTTT	CASSHGQGSQPQHF
TRBJ2-7	TRBV9	-	TRBD2	TGTGCCAGCAGTCCATCACTAGCGGGCGTCACCTACGAGCAGTACTTC	CASSPSLAGVTYEQYF